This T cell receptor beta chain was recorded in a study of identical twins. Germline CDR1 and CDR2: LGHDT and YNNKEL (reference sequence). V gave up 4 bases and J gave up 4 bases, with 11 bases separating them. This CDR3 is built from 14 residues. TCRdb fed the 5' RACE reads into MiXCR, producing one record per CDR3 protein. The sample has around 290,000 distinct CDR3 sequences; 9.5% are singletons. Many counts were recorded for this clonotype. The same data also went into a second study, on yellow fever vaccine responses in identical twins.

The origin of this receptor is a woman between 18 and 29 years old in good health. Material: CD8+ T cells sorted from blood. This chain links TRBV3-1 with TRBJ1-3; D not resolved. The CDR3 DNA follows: TGTGCCAGCAGCCCCCCCGAATCCGGAAACACCATATATTTT. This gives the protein CASSPPESGNTIYF.